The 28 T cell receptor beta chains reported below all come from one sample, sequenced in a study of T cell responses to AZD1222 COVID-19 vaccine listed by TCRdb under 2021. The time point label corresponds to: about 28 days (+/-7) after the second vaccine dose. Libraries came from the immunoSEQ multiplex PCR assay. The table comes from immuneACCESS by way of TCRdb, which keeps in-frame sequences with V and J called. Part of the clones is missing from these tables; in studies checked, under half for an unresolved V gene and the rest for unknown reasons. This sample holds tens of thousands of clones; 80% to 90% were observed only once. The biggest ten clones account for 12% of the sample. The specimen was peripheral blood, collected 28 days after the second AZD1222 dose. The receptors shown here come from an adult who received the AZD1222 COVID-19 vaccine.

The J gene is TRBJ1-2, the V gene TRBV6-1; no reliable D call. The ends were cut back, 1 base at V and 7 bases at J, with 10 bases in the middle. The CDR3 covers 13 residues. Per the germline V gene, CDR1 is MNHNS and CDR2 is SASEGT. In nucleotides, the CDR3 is TGTGCCAGCAGTGAAGGGAGGGTGGGTGGCTACACCTTC. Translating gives CASSEGRVGGYTF.

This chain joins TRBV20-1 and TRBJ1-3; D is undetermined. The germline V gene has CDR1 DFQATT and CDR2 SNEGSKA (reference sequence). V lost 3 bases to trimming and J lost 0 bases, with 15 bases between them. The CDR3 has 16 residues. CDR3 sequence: CSASNAFGDSGNTIYF. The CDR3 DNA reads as TGCAGTGCTAGTAATGCGTTTGGGGACTCTGGAAACACCATATATTTT.

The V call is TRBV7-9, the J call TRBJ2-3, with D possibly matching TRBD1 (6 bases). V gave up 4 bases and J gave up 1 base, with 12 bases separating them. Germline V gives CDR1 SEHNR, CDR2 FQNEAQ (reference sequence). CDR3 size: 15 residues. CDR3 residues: CASSSEGGGTDTQYF. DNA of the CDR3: TGTGCCAGCAGCTCGGAAGGGGGAGGCACAGATACGCAGTATTTT.

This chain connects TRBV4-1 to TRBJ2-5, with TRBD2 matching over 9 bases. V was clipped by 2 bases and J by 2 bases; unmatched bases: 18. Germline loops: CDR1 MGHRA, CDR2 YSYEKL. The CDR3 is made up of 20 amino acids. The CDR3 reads CASSQLGQAGGPGLQETQYF. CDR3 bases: TGCGCCAGCAGCCAACTTGGGCAGGCGGGAGGGCCCGGTCTTCAAGAGACCCAGTACTTC.

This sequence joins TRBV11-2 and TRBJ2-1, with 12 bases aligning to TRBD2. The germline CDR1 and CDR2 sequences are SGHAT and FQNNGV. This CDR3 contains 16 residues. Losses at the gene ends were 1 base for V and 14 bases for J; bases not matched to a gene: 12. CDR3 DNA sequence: TGTGCCAGCAGCTTAGTGGCTAGCGGGGGGGCCGGGAATAAGTTCTTC. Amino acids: CASSLVASGGAGNKFF. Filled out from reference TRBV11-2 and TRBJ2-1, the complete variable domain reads EAGVAQSPRYKIIEKRQSVAFWCNPISGHATLYWYQQILGQGPKLLIQFQNNGVVDDSQLPKDRFSAERLKGVDSTLKIQPAKLEDSAVYLCASSLVASGGAGNKFFGPGTRLTVL.

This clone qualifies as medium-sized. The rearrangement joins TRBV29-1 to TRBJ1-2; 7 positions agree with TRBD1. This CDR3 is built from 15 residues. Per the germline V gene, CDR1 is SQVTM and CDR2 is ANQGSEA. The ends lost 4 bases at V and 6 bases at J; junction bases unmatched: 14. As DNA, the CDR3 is TGCAGCGTTGTAGGGACAGACGCAGAGGATAATGGCTACACCTTC. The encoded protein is CSVVGTDAEDNGYTF.

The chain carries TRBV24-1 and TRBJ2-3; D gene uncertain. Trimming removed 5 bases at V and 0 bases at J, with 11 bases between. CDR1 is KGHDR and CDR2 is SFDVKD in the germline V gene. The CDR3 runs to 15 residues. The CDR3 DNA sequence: TGTGCCACCAGTGGTAGGCAAGTCAGCACAGATACGCAGTATTTT. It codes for CATSGRQVSTDTQYF.

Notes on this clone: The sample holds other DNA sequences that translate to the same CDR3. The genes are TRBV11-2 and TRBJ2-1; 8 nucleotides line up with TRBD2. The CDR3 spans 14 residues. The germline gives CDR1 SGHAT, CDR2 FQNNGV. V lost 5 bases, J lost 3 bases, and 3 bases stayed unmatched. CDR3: CASSPSGSYNEQFF. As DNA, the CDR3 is TGTGCCAGCAGCCCGAGCGGGAGCTACAATGAGCAGTTCTTC. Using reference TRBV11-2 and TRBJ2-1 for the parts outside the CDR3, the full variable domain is EAGVAQSPRYKIIEKRQSVAFWCNPISGHATLYWYQQILGQGPKLLIQFQNNGVVDDSQLPKDRFSAERLKGVDSTLKIQPAKLEDSAVYLCASSPSGSYNEQFFGPGTRLTVL.

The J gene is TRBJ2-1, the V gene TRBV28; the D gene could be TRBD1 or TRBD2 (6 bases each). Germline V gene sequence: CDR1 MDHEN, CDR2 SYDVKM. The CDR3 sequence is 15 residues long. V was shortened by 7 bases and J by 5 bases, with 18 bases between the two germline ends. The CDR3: CASISGARGNNEQFF. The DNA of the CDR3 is TGTGCCAGCATCTCGGGGGCTAGAGGGAACAATGAGCAGTTCTTC. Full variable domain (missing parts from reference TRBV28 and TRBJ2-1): DVKVTQSSRYLVKRTGEKVFLECVQDMDHENMFWYRQDPGLGLRLIYFSYDVKMKEKGDIPEGYSVSREKKERFSLILESASTNQTSMYLCASISGARGNNEQFFGPGTRLTVL.

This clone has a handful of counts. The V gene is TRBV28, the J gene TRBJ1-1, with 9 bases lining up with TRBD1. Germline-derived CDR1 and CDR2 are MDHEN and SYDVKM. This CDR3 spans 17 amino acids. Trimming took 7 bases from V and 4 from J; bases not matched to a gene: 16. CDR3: CASKMGTNRGRFTEAFF. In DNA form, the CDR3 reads TGTGCCAGCAAGATGGGGACGAACAGGGGGCGATTCACTGAAGCTTTCTTT.

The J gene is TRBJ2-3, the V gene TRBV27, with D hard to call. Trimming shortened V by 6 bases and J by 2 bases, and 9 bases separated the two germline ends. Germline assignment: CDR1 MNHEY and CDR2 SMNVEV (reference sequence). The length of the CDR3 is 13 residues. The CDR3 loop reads CASRGRLTDTQYF. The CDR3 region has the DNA TGTGCCAGCAGGGGTAGACTCACAGATACGCAGTATTTT.

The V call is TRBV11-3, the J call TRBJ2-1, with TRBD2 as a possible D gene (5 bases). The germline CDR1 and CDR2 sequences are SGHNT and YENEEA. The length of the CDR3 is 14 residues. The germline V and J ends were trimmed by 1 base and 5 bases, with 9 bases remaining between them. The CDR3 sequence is CASSLGGSNNEQFF. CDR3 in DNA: TGTGCCAGCAGCTTAGGAGGGAGTAACAATGAGCAGTTCTTC.

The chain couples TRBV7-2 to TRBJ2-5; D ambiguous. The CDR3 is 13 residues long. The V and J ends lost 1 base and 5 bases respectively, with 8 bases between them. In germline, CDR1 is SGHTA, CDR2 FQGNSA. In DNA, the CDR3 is TGTGCCAGCAGCTTAGAAGTTACGGAGACCCAGTACTTC. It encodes CASSLEVTETQYF.

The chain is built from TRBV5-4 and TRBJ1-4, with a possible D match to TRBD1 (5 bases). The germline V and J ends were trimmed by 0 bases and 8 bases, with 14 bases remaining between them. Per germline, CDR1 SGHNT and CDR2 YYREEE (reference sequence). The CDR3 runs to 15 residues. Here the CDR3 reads CASSLAGMRGEKLFF. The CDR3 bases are TGTGCCAGCAGCTTGGCGGGAATGAGGGGCGAAAAACTGTTTTTT.

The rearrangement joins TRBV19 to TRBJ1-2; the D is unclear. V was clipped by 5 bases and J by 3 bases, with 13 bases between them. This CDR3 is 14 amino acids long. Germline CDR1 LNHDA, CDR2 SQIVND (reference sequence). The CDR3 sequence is CASSFGNRDYGYTF. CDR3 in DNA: TGTGCCAGTAGTTTTGGGAATAGGGACTATGGCTACACCTTC.

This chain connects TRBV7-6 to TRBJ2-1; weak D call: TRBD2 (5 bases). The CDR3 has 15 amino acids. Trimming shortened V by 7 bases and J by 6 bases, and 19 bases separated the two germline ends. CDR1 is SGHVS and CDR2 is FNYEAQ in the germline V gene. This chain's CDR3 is CASTLSGGYPNEQFF. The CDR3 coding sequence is TGTGCCAGCACATTATCCGGCGGGTACCCCAATGAGCAGTTCTTC.

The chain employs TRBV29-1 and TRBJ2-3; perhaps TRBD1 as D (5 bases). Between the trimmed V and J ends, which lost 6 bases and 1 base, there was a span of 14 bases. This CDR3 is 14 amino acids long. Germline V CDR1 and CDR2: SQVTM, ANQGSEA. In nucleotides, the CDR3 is TGCAGCGTGGACCACCCACAGGGCACAGATACGCAGTATTTT. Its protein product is CSVDHPQGTDTQYF.

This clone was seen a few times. The CDR3 sequence: CASSQTLGRTGGYQFF. The CDR3 region has the DNA TGTGCCAGCAGCCAGACCTTAGGTCGGACAGGGGGTTATCAGTTCTTC. This chain uses TRBV11-2 with TRBJ2-1; 10 nucleotides match TRBD1. V was clipped by 5 bases and J by 13 bases; unmatched bases: 17. CDR3 size: 16 residues. CDR1 and CDR2 from the germline V gene are SGHAT and FQNNGV.

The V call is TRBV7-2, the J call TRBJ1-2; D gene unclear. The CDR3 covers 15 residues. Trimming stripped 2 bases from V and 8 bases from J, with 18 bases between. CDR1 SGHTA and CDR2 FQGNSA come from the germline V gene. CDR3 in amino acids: CASSLPEAPGVGYTF. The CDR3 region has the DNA TGTGCCAGCAGCTTACCCGAGGCTCCCGGGGTCGGCTACACCTTC.

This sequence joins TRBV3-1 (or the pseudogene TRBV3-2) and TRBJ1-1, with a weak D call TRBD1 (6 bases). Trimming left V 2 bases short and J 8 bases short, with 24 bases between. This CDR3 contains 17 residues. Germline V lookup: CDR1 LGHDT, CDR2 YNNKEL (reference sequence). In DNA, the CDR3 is TGTGCCAGCAGCCAACCCCCTCGGACAGCCTCAGGGATCGAAGCTTTCTTT. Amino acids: CASSQPPRTASGIEAFF.

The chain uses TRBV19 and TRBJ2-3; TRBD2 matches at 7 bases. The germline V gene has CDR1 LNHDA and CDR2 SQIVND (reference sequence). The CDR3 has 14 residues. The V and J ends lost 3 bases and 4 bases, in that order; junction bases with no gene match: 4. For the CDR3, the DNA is TGTGCCAGTAGTATCTCTAGCGGTTCAGATACGCAGTATTTT. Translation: CASSISSGSDTQYF.

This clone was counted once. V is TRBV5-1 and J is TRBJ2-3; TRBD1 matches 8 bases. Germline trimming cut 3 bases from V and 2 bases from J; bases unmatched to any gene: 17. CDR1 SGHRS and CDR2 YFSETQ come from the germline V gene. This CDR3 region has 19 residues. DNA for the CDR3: TGCGCCAGCAGCTCAGGACAGCTGGGGATGACAGGGGACACAGATACGCAGTATTTT. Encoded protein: CASSSGQLGMTGDTDTQYF.

CDR3 bases: TGCGCCAGCAGCCTGGGGACAGGGCCTTACAATGAGCAGTTCTTC. Encoded protein: CASSLGTGPYNEQFF. The chain joins TRBV5-1 to TRBJ2-1; 9 bases align to TRBD1. The trim removed 4 bases at V and 4 bases at J, leaving 6 bases unmatched. The length of the CDR3 is 15 residues. CDR1 and CDR2 from the germline V gene are SGHRS and YFSETQ. Supplemented by reference TRBV5-1 and TRBJ2-1, the full variable domain reads KAGVTQTPRYLIKTRGQQVTLSCSPISGHRSVSWYQQTPGQGLQFLFEYFSETQRNKGNFPGRFSGRQFSNSRSEMNVSTLELGDSALYLCASSLGTGPYNEQFFGPGTRLTVL.

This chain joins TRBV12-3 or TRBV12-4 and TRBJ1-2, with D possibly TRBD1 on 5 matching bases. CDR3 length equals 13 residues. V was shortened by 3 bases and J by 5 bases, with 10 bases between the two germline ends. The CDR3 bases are TGTGCCAGCAGTTTGCAGGGTCGGTATGGCTACACCTTC. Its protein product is CASSLQGRYGYTF.

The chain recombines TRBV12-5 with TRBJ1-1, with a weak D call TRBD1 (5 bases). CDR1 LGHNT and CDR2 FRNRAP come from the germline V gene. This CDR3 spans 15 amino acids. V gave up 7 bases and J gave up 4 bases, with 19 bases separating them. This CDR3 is CASVLSPGGGTEAFF. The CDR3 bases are TGTGCTAGTGTTCTCTCCCCGGGGGGGGGCACTGAAGCTTTCTTT.

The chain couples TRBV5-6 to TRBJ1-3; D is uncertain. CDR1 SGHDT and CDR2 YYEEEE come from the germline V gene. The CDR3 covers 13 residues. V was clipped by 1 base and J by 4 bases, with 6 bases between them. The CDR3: CASSLLGGNTIYF. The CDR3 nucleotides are TGTGCCAGCAGCTTGCTAGGGGGAAACACCATATATTTT.

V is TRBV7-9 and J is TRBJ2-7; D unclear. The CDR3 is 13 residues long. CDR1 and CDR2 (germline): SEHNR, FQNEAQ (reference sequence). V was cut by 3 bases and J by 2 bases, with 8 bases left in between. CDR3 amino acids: CASSFDGPYEQYV. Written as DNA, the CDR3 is TGTGCCAGCAGCTTCGACGGCCCCTACGAGCAGTACGTC.

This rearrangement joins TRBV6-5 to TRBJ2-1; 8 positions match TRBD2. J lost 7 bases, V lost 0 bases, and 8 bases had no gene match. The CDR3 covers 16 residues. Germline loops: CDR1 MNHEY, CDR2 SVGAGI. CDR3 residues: CASSYSTKAGENEQFF. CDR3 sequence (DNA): TGTGCCAGCAGTTACTCCACTAAAGCGGGAGAAAATGAGCAGTTCTTC.